Listed below are T cell receptor beta chains from one sample, sequenced in a study of T cells after yellow fever vaccination. TCRdb processed the 5' RACE reads anew with MiXCR; each CDR3 protein has one entry. Of fewer than 350,000 distinct CDR3 sequences listed, about 9.5% are singletons. Sequenced material: PBMCs, taken on the day of the first yellow fever vaccination. These TCRs come from a man aged 18 to 29 who received the YFV17D yellow fever vaccine. The CDR3 runs from the conserved cysteine through the conserved F or W. The order of the fields is D gene, J gene, V gene, clone size, CDR3 protein, CDR3 DNA. A D gene is named only where the DNA matches it firmly. Clone size, where shown, is once, few, many, or a class for clones that have expanded.

>NA|TRBJ1-5|TRBV6-1|few
CASSEGVGRIGNQPQHF
TGTGCCAGCAGTGAAGGGGTAGGCCGAATAGGGAATCAGCCCCAGCATTTT
>TRBD2|TRBJ2-3|TRBV20-1|many
CSALRAAGYPDTQYF
TGCAGTGCTCTGAGGGCAGCGGGGTATCCAGATACGCAGTATTTT
>TRBD1|TRBJ1-1|TRBV5-4|few
CATLDRGRVVNTEAFF
TGTGCCACCCTGGACAGGGGGCGAGTCGTGAACACTGAAGCTTTCTTT
>NA|TRBJ1-3|TRBV5-5|NA
CASSNRAAVGNTIYF
TGTGCCAGCAGTAATCGGGCGGCAGTCGGAAACACCATATATTTT
>TRBD1|TRBJ2-3|TRBV7-3|few
CASSVQGSTDTQYF
TGTGCCAGCAGCGTACAGGGGAGCACAGATACGCAGTATTTT
>NA|TRBJ2-3|TRBV25-1|NA
CASSEHRAADTQYF
TGTGCCAGCAGTGAACATCGGGCCGCAGATACGCAGTATTTT
>NA|TRBJ1-2|TRBV20-1|few
CSASDRANYGYTF
TGCAGTGCTAGTGACCGAGCTAACTATGGCTACACCTTC
>TRBD2|TRBJ2-3|TRBV9|many
CASSVSLAGAPPADTQYF
TGTGCCAGCAGCGTAAGCCTAGCGGGGGCCCCGCCCGCAGATACGCAGTATTTT
>NA|TRBJ2-2|TRBV28|many
CASSLTWGPVYTGELFF
TGTGCCAGCAGCTTGACGTGGGGGCCGGTATACACCGGGGAGCTGTTTTTT
>NA|TRBJ1-3|TRBV7-9|NA
CASSLPDGNTIYF
TGTGCCAGCAGCTTGCCGGATGGAAACACCATATATTTT
>NA|TRBJ2-5|TRBV7-6|NA
CASSFRPRETQYF
TGTGCCAGCAGCTTTCGTCCCCGGGAGACCCAGTACTTC
>NA|TRBJ2-3|TRBV12-3/TRBV12-4|many
CASKTSTDTQYF
TGTGCCAGTAAGACGAGCACAGATACGCAGTATTTT
>NA|TRBJ1-5|TRBV18|NA
CASSPESYNQPQHF
TGTGCCAGCTCGCCTGAATCGTACAATCAGCCCCAGCATTTT
>NA|TRBJ2-3|TRBV6-4|few
CASSDGLASGTDTQYF
TGTGCCAGCAGTGACGGTTTGGCCTCAGGCACAGATACGCAGTATTTT
>TRBD2|TRBJ2-3|TRBV30|NA
CAWGSSGGSPHTQYF
TGTGCCTGGGGAAGCAGCGGGGGCTCCCCACATACGCAGTATTTT
>NA|TRBJ2-1|TRBV5-5|many
CASSSLGLYNEQFF
TGTGCCAGCAGCTCCCTGGGCCTCTACAATGAGCAGTTCTTC
>NA|TRBJ2-1|TRBV6-6|few
CASSYNGVNEQFF
TGTGCCAGCAGTTACAACGGGGTCAATGAGCAGTTCTTC
>TRBD1|TRBJ1-1|TRBV20-1|NA
CSAVGDRNTEAFF
TGCAGTGCCGTGGGGGACAGGAACACTGAAGCTTTCTTT
>NA|TRBJ1-6|TRBV20-1|few
CSAHGAGPYNSPLHF
TGCAGTGCCCACGGGGCAGGGCCCTATAATTCACCCCTCCACTTT
>TRBD1|TRBJ1-1|TRBV5-1|many
CASSWMGQGTNTEAFF
TGCGCCAGCAGCTGGATGGGACAGGGAACGAACACTGAAGCTTTCTTT
>TRBD2|TRBJ2-3|TRBV6-1|few
CASSPTRLAGLTDTQYF
TGTGCCAGCAGTCCCACCCGTTTAGCGGGGCTCACAGATACGCAGTATTTT
>NA|TRBJ1-1|TRBV10-3|NA
CAISPGDTEAFF
TGTGCCATCAGTCCTGGGGACACTGAAGCTTTCTTT
>TRBD2|TRBJ2-5|TRBV5-1|many
CASTRGVTSGETQYF
TGCGCCAGCACCCGGGGGGTGACTAGCGGAGAGACCCAGTACTTC
>TRBD2|TRBJ2-3|TRBV9|few
CASSGGLAGADTQYF
TGTGCCAGCAGTGGTGGACTAGCCGGCGCAGATACGCAGTATTTT
>NA|TRBJ1-1|TRBV18|NA
CASSRSGATATEAFF
TGTGCCAGCTCACGGTCCGGGGCCACGGCGACTGAAGCTTTCTTT
>TRBD1|TRBJ2-5|TRBV6-5|many
CASSYRQGVGRETQYF
TGTGCCAGCAGTTATCGGCAGGGGGTGGGTCGAGAGACCCAGTACTTC
>TRBD1|TRBJ2-1|TRBV6-4|NA
CASSDSPGTGTYNEQFF
TGTGCCAGCAGTGACTCCCCCGGGACAGGGACCTACAATGAGCAGTTCTTC
>TRBD1|TRBJ2-7|TRBV6-5|NA
CASSYPSTGGPDYEQYF
TGTGCCAGCAGTTACCCCTCTACAGGGGGCCCCGACTACGAGCAGTACTTC
>NA|TRBJ2-7|TRBV12-3/TRBV12-4|NA
CASSIQGSEREQYF
TGTGCCAGCAGCATACAGGGATCTGAGCGCGAGCAGTACTTC
>TRBD1|TRBJ1-2|TRBV25-1|few
CASSATGGLDYGYTF
TGTGCCAGCAGTGCGACAGGGGGCTTAGACTATGGCTACACCTTC
>NA|TRBJ2-7|TRBV6-2/TRBV6-3|NA
CASRAPVGPVSYEQYF
TGTGCCAGCAGGGCCCCCGTGGGGCCCGTGTCCTACGAGCAGTACTTC
>NA|TRBJ2-3|TRBV4-2|NA
CASSQSRMGSSTDTQYF
TGTGCCAGCAGCCAATCGAGGATGGGATCTAGCACAGATACGCAGTATTTT